A single sample is the source of the 2 T cell receptor beta chains below, sequenced in a study of T cells in Graves' hyperthyroidism and ophthalmopathy. Using RNA transcripts as the source, TCR beta CDR3 regions were amplified. In the first-round RT-PCR of the TCR CDR3, the HTBI primer set was used. Via MiXCR, TCRdb re-called the multiplex PCR reads, giving one row per CDR3 protein. The table shows 350,000 or so distinct CDR3 sequences, with around a sixth occurring only once. The source material was blood. These receptors were taken from a woman between 35 and 50 years old with Graves' ophthalmopathy.

This clonotype was recorded many times. The V call is TRBV19, the J call TRBJ1-1; D gene uncertain. V lost 1 base and J lost 7, with 13 bases in between. The CDR3 extends over 14 amino acids. From germline, CDR1 is LNHDA and CDR2 SQIVND (reference sequence). The CDR3 sequence is CASSIVLWGSEAFF. The CDR3, as DNA: TGTGCCAGTAGTATAGTCCTTTGGGGTAGTGAAGCTTTCTTT.

In its sample, this clonotype was seen many times. J is TRBJ2-5 and V is TRBV12-3 or TRBV12-4, with D hard to call. V was trimmed by 5 bases and J by 0 bases, leaving 10 bases between them. CDR3 size: 14 residues. This CDR3 reads CASSLDLYQETQYF. The DNA for the CDR3 is TGTGCCAGCAGTCTAGACTTGTACCAAGAGACCCAGTACTTC.